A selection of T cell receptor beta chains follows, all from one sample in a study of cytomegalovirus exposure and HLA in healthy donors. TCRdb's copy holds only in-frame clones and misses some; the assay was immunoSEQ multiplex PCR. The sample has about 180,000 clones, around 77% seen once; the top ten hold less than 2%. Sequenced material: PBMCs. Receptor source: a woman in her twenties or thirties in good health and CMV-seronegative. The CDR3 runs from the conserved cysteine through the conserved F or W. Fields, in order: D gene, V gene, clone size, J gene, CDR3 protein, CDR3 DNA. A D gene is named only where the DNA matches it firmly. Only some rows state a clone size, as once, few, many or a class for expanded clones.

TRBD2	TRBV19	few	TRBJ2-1	CASTLEGLAVHEQFF	TGTGCCAGTACCCTGGAGGGACTAGCAGTCCATGAGCAGTTCTTC
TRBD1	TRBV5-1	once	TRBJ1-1	CASSPVRGRVNTEAFF	TGCGCCAGCAGCCCAGTCAGGGGGCGAGTGAACACTGAAGCTTTCTTT
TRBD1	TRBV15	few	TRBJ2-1	CATGQGEYNEQFF	TGTGCCACCGGACAGGGGGAGTACAATGAGCAGTTCTTC
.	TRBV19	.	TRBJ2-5	CASSQVWETQYF	TGTGCCAGTAGTCAGGTTTGGGAGACCCAGTACTTC
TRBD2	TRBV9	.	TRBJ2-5	CASSAGASGGFQETQYF	TGTGCCAGCAGCGCGGGAGCTAGCGGGGGGTTTCAAGAGACCCAGTACTTC
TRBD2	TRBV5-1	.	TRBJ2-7	CASSQGTSLKYEQYF	TGCGCCAGCAGCCAAGGGACTAGCTTAAAATACGAGCAGTACTTC
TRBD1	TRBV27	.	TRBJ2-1	CASSVRDRARYNEQFF	TGTGCCAGCAGTGTCCGGGACAGGGCACGGTACAATGAGCAGTTCTTC
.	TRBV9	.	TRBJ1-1	CASSVGGSEAFF	TGTGCCAGCAGCGTAGGGGGCAGTGAAGCTTTCTTT
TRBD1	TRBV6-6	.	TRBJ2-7	CASSYLDRVGEQYF	TGTGCCAGCAGTTACTTGGACAGGGTGGGCGAGCAGTACTTC
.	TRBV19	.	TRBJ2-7	CASSIGRGAYEQYF	TGTGCCAGTAGTATAGGTCGGGGAGCCTACGAGCAGTACTTC
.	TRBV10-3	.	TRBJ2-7	CAISDPADSSYEQYF	TGTGCCATCAGTGATCCGGCGGACAGCTCCTACGAGCAGTACTTC
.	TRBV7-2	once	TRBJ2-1	CASSRDYRYNEQFF	TGTGCCAGCAGCCGTGACTACCGCTACAATGAGCAGTTCTTC
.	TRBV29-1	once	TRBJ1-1	CSGSSTGNTEAFF	TGCAGCGGCTCGAGCACGGGGAACACTGAAGCTTTCTTT
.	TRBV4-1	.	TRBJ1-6	CASSLQGNSPLHF	TGCGCCAGCAGCCTACAGGGAAATTCACCCCTCCACTTT
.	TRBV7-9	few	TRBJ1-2	CASSSSSGGLVYGYTF	TGTGCCAGCAGCTCGAGCTCGGGGGGTTTAGTCTATGGCTACACCTTC
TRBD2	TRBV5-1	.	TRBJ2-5	CASSPGTSGGSRETQYF	TGCGCCAGCAGCCCCGGGACTAGCGGGGGGTCGAGGGAGACCCAGTACTTC
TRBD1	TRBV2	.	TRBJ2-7	CASGVRTGSYEQYF	TGTGCCAGCGGGGTTAGGACAGGATCGTACGAGCAGTACTTC
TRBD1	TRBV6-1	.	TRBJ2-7	CASSPLGQGDEQYF	TGTGCCAGCAGTCCGCTGGGACAGGGCGACGAGCAGTACTTC
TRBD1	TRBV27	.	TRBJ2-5	CASSLMAGGGETQYF	TGTGCCAGCAGTTTAATGGCAGGGGGCGGAGAGACCCAGTACTTC
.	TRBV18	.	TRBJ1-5	CASSPPGQGGQPQHF	TGTGCCAGCTCACCACCGGGCCAGGGCGGCCAGCCCCAGCATTTT
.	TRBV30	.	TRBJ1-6	CAWTGTGAYNSPLHF	TGTGCCTGGACGGGGACTGGCGCCTATAATTCACCCCTCCACTTT
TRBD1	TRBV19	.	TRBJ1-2	CASSTSGTGKPGGYTF	TGTGCCAGTAGTACATCCGGGACAGGGAAACCTGGTGGCTACACCTTC
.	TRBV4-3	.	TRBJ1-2	CASSQGLERGNYGYTF	TGCGCCAGCAGCCAAGGGCTCGAACGAGGAAACTATGGCTACACCTTC
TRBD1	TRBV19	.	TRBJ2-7	CASKVAGGGEQYF	TGTGCCAGTAAGGTAGCAGGGGGCGGCGAGCAGTACTTC
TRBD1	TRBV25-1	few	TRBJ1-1	CASRQGAGTEAFF	TGTGCCAGCAGACAGGGGGCGGGCACTGAAGCTTTCTTT
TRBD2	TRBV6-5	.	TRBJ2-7	CASSYSAGSYEQYF	TGTGCCAGCAGTTACTCAGCGGGGTCATACGAGCAGTACTTC
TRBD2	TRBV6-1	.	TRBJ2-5	CASGGVQETQYF	TGTGCCAGCGGGGGGGTACAAGAGACCCAGTACTTC
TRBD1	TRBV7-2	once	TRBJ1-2	CASSLNRGSYGYTF	TGTGCCAGCAGCTTAAACAGGGGATCGTATGGCTACACCTTC
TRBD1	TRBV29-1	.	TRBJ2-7	CSATGEYEQYF	TGCAGCGCAACAGGGGAATACGAGCAGTACTTC
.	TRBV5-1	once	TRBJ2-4	CASSFEVAGQGKNIQYF	TGCGCCAGCAGCTTTGAAGTAGCGGGACAGGGCAAAAACATTCAGTACTTC
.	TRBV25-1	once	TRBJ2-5	CASRDRGLETQYF	TGTGCCAGCAGAGACCGGGGGTTGGAGACCCAGTACTTC
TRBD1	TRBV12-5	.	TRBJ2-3	CASGTGTGVDTQYF	TGTGCTAGTGGTACCGGGACAGGGGTAGATACGCAGTATTTT
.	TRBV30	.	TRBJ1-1	CAWRRADEAFF	TGTGCCTGGAGGCGGGCTGATGAAGCTTTCTTT
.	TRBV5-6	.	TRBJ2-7	CASSSPATGYEQYF	TGTGCCAGCAGCTCGCCTGCTACAGGATACGAGCAGTACTTC
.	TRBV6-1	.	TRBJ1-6	CASSEWEGGHSPLHF	TGTGCCAGCAGTGAATGGGAGGGAGGTCATTCACCCCTCCACTTT
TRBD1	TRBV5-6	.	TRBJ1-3	CASSADRDSGNTIYF	TGTGCCAGCAGCGCGGACAGGGACTCTGGAAACACCATATATTTT
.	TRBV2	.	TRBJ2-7	CASKYREAYEQYF	TGTGCCAGCAAGTACAGGGAAGCCTACGAGCAGTACTTC
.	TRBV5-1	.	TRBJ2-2	CASSPLAGELFF	TGCGCCAGCAGCCCCCTAGCCGGGGAGCTGTTTTTT
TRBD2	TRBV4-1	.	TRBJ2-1	CASSQGPQVAGGRNEQFF	TGCGCCAGCAGCCAAGGCCCCCAGGTTGCGGGGGGGCGAAATGAGCAGTTCTTC
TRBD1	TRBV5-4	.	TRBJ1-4	CASHGTDRLGEKLFF	TGTGCCAGCCACGGGACAGACAGATTAGGTGAAAAACTGTTTTTT
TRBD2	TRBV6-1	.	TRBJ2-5	CASTVGLAVWETQYF	TGTGCCAGCACCGTGGGACTAGCGGTGTGGGAGACCCAGTACTTC
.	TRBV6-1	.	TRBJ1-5	CASSDVSRDQPQHF	TGTGCCAGCAGTGACGTCTCCCGGGATCAGCCCCAGCATTTT
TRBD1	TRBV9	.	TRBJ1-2	CASSNRDRSPYGYTF	TGTGCCAGCAGCAACCGGGACAGAAGTCCCTATGGCTACACCTTC
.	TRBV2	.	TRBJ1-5	CASSGLPQQPQHF	TGTGCCAGCAGTGGTCTCCCGCAGCAGCCCCAGCATTTT
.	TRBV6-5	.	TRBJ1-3	CASSYSSIGINTIYF	TGTGCCAGCAGTTACTCTTCGATCGGGATAAACACCATATATTTT
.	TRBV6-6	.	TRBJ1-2	CASTSAGIYGYTF	TGTGCCAGCACCTCGGCAGGGATCTATGGCTACACCTTC
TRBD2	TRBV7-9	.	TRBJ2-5	CASSLLAGQGETQYF	TGTGCCAGCAGCTTATTAGCGGGCCAGGGAGAGACCCAGTACTTC
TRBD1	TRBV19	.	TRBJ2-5	CASSARQGGAETQYF	TGTGCCAGTAGTGCGCGACAGGGGGGTGCAGAGACCCAGTACTTC
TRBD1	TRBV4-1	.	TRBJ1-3	CASSQGTGGGNTIYF	TGCGCCAGCAGCCAAGGAACAGGGGGGGGAAACACCATATATTTT